This T cell receptor beta chain was captured by sequencing in a study of CD8 T cells in Susac syndrome. CDR3 length equals 13 residues. V gave up 2 bases and J gave up 7 bases, with 9 bases separating them. The germline V gene has CDR1 MDHEN and CDR2 SYDVKM. The authors reverse transcribed roughly 0.5 to 1 ug RNA with random hexamers. The authors amplified TCR beta CDR3 across 54 Vbeta and 13 Jbeta using immunoSEQ multiplex PCR. Each CDR3 protein is one row after TCRdb ran MiXCR on the immunoSEQ multiplex PCR reads. The sample lists 250,000 to 350,000 distinct CDR3 sequences, 85% occurring once. TCR beta from blood CD8+ and CD4+ T cells was sequenced. Bulk CD8+ and CD4+ cells came from magnetic negative isolation; CD8+ TEMRA by FACS.

The clonotype originates from a human donor with multiple sclerosis. This rearrangement joins TRBV28 to TRBJ2-1; D gene uncertain. The sample taken for sequencing was CD8+ T cells from PBMCs. The CDR3 here is CASSLGVGNEQFF. The DNA of the CDR3 is TGTGCCAGCAGTTTAGGGGTCGGAAATGAGCAGTTCTTC. Full variable domain (outside the CDR3, taken from reference TRBV28 and TRBJ2-1): DVKVTQSSRYLVKRTGEKVFLECVQDMDHENMFWYRQDPGLGLRLIYFSYDVKMKEKGDIPEGYSVSREKKERFSLILESASTNQTSMYLCASSLGVGNEQFFGPGTRLTVL.